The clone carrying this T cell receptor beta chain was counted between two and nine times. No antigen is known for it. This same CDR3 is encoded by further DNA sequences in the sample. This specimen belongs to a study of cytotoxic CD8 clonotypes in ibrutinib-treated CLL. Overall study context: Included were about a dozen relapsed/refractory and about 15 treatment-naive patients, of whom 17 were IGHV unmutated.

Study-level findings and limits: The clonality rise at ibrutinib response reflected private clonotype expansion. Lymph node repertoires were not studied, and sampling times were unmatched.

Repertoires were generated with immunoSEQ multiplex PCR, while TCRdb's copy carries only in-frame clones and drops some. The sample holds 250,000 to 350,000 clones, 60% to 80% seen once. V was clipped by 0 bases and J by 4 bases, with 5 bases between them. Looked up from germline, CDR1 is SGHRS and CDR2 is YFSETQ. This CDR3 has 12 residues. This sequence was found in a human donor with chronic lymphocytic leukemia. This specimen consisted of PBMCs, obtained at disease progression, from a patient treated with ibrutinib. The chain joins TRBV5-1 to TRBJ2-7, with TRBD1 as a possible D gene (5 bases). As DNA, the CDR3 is TGCGCCAGCAGCTTGGAGGGGTACGAGCAGTACTTC. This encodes CASSLEGYEQYF.